The 7 T cell receptor beta chains below were found in one sample sequenced in a study of shared clonotypes between healthy human individuals. As defined, naive CD8 cells were CD45RO-negative and positively selected for CCR7, with terminally differentiated effector memory CD45RA+ cells excluded. Libraries were prepared by immunoSEQ multiplex PCR; TCRdb keeps only in-frame clonotypes and omits some of them. The table includes about 1,800,000 clones, roughly 95% detected once. Input material: naive CD8+ T cells sorted from blood. The receptors were sampled from a man aged 18 to 35 in good health.

The chain recombines TRBV7-9 with TRBJ2-7; 8 bases align to TRBD1. The J segment lost 3 bases and the V segment lost 0 bases, leaving 10 bases of the junction unmatched. This CDR3 contains 17 residues. CDR1 SEHNR and CDR2 FQNEAQ come from the germline V gene (reference sequence). The CDR3 reads CASSLAQGRGRFYEQYF. DNA of the CDR3: TGTGCCAGCAGCTTAGCGCAAGGCAGGGGGCGATTCTACGAGCAGTACTTC.

V is TRBV6-6 and J is TRBJ2-3, with 10 bases aligning to TRBD2. Unmatched junction bases numbered 3, after V lost 5 bases and J lost 1 base. CDR3 size: 15 residues. Germline CDR1 and CDR2: MNHNY and SVGAGI (reference sequence). CDR3 in DNA: TGTGCCAGCAGTCCAACTAGCGGGGGCACAGATACGCAGTATTTT. Translation gives CASSPTSGGTDTQYF.

The V and J genes are TRBV27 and TRBJ2-3; no clear D gene. Deletions cut 6 bases from V and 6 bases from J, with 16 bases between. This CDR3 has 14 residues. Germline values: CDR1 MNHEY, CDR2 SMNVEV (reference sequence). CDR3 coding DNA: TGTGCCAGCAGCCCAGGACCCCTAGTCGATACGCAGTATTTT. Encoded protein: CASSPGPLVDTQYF.

The V and J genes are TRBV27 and TRBJ2-6; D is unclear. The V end was cut by 1 base, the J end by 3 bases, with 7 bases between. CDR1 and CDR2 (germline): MNHEY, SMNVEV (reference sequence). The CDR3 runs to 15 residues. CDR3 amino acids: CASSLFSSGANVLTF. The DNA for the CDR3 is TGTGCCAGCAGTTTATTCAGTAGTGGGGCCAACGTCCTGACTTTC.

This chain links TRBV5-1 with TRBJ1-1, with D possibly TRBD1 on 6 matching bases. Germline V gene sequence: CDR1 SGHRS, CDR2 YFSETQ. Trimming shortened V by 4 bases and J by 3 bases, and 16 bases separated the two germline ends. The CDR3 is 15 residues long. The CDR3 is CASSGYRGGDTEAFF. As DNA, the CDR3 is TGCGCCAGCAGCGGATACAGAGGGGGTGACACTGAAGCTTTCTTT.

This clone was seen only once. This chain uses TRBV30 with TRBJ2-7, with 9 bases aligning to TRBD1. The trim removed 2 bases at V and 5 bases at J, leaving 4 bases unmatched. This CDR3 is built from 13 residues. CDR1 and CDR2 from the germline V gene are GTSNPN and SVGIG (reference sequence). The CDR3 spells CAWSKGQGHEQYF. The CDR3 DNA sequence: TGTGCCTGGAGTAAGGGACAGGGCCACGAGCAGTACTTC.

The chain employs TRBV6-5 and TRBJ2-7, with D perhaps matching TRBD1 (5 bases). Trimming took off 0 bases at V and 2 bases at J, with 11 bases between the two ends. The germline V gene encodes CDR1 MNHEY and CDR2 SVGAGI. The CDR3 contains 15 residues. CDR3 loop: CASSYSNAGPYEQYF. DNA of the CDR3: TGTGCCAGCAGTTACTCGAACGCAGGGCCCTACGAGCAGTACTTC.